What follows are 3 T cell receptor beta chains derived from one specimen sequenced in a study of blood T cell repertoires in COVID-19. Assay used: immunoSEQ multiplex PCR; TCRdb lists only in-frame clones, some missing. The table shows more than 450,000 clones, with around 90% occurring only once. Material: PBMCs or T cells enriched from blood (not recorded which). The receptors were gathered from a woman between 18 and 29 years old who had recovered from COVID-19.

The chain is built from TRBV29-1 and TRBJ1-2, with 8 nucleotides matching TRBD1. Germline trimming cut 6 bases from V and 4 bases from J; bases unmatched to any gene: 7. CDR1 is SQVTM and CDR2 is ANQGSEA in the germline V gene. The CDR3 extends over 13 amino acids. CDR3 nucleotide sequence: TGCAGCGTCTCCGGGACAGGTCTCTATGGCTACACCTTC. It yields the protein CSVSGTGLYGYTF.

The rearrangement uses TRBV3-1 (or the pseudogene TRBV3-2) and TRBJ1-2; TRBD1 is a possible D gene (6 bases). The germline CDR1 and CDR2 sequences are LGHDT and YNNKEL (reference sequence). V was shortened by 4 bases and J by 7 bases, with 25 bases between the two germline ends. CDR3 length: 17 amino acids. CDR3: CASSPTRTGSRLSGYTF. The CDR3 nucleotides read TGTGCCAGCAGCCCGACCCGAACAGGGTCAAGACTTTCTGGCTACACCTTC.

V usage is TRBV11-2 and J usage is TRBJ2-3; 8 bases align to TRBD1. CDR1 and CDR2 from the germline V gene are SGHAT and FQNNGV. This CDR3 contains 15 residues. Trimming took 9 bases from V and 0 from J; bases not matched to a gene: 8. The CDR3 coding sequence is TGTGCCAGTCTTCCGGGACAGGCTAGCACAGATACGCAGTATTTT. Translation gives CASLPGQASTDTQYF.